These 30 T cell receptor beta chains originate from one sample sequenced in a study of blood T cell repertoires in COVID-19. Using immunoSEQ multiplex PCR, the repertoire was profiled, and TCRdb retains in-frame clones only, with some absent. In the table there are 75,000 to 100,000 clones, almost 85% of which are singletons. Material for sequencing was peripheral blood. These receptors were collected from a human donor in a cohort sampled during active COVID-19.

V usage is TRBV10-3 and J usage is TRBJ1-5; a possible D gene is TRBD1 (6 bases). In germline, CDR1 is ENHRY, CDR2 SYGVKD. This CDR3 region has 15 residues. V was trimmed by 4 bases and J by 3 bases, leaving 13 bases between them. The CDR3 region is CAISVDRGDNQPQHF. The CDR3 DNA sequence: TGTGCCATCAGTGTGGACAGAGGAGACAATCAGCCCCAGCATTTT.

This chain links TRBV25-1 with TRBJ2-3; TRBD1 matches at 8 bases. This CDR3 spans 17 amino acids. CDR1 is MGHDK and CDR2 is SYGVNS in the germline V gene. V was clipped by 1 base and J by 3 bases; unmatched bases: 9. The CDR3 is CASSELPGQGVTDTQYF. The CDR3 coding sequence is TGTGCCAGCAGTGAATTACCTGGACAGGGCGTTACAGATACGCAGTATTTT.

The chain is built from TRBV3-1 (or the pseudogene TRBV3-2) and TRBJ1-5; D ambiguous. Germline V gives CDR1 LGHDT, CDR2 YNNKEL (reference sequence). The CDR3 has 16 residues. Trimming pared 2 bases from V and 5 bases from J, leaving 16 bases between. Written as DNA, the CDR3 is TGTGCCAGCAGCCAAAACGGAAATCGACAAGATCAGCCCCAGCATTTT. Protein: CASSQNGNRQDQPQHF.

V is TRBV18 and J is TRBJ2-3, with D maybe TRBD1 (7 bases). CDR1 and CDR2 (germline): KGHSH, LQKENI. Trimming cost V 5 bases and J 0 bases, with 24 bases left between them. The CDR3 has 19 residues. CDR3 bases: TGTGCCAGCTCAACTAAAGGGAACAGGGGAGGAGATAGCACAGATACGCAGTATTTT. This encodes CASSTKGNRGGDSTDTQYF.

V and J are TRBV5-4 and TRBJ2-1; 8 nucleotides line up with TRBD1. V dropped 4 bases and J dropped 2; count of bases not matched to a gene: 5. CDR1 SGHNT and CDR2 YYREEE come from the germline V gene (reference sequence). CDR3 length: 15 amino acids. The CDR3 is CASSPGTGTYNEQFF. CDR3 nucleotides: TGTGCCAGCAGCCCAGGGACAGGCACCTACAATGAGCAGTTCTTC.

CDR3: CASSLELAGAYEQYF. The CDR3 bases are TGTGCCAGCAGTTTGGAGCTAGCGGGGGCCTACGAGCAGTACTTC. The J gene is TRBJ2-7, the V gene TRBV28; 10 nucleotides align to TRBD2. Germline CDR1 MDHEN, CDR2 SYDVKM. V trimming: 3 bases; J trimming: 2 bases; junction bases outside the gene matches: 4. The CDR3 sequence is 15 residues long.

The chain is built from TRBV19 and TRBJ2-1, with 7 bases that match TRBD2. The length of the CDR3 is 13 residues. J lost 10 bases, V lost 8 bases, and 11 bases had no gene match. CDR1 and CDR2 (germline): LNHDA, SQIVND (reference sequence). CDR3 residues: CASAYPGGGEQFF. The CDR3 DNA is TGTGCCAGTGCCTACCCTGGCGGGGGAGAGCAGTTCTTC.

This chain links TRBV28 with TRBJ2-7, with TRBD1 matching 9 bases. V gave up 5 bases and J gave up 1 base; unmatched junction bases: 6. The germline gives CDR1 MDHEN, CDR2 SYDVKM. The CDR3 sequence is 15 residues long. CDR3 in amino acids: CASSTPGQGSYEQYF. As DNA, the CDR3 is TGTGCCAGCAGTACTCCGGGACAGGGATCCTACGAGCAGTACTTC.

The chain carries TRBV7-9 and TRBJ2-3, with 9 bases lining up with TRBD2. The CDR3 is 17 residues long. V shed 2 bases and J 0 bases; nucleotides not matched to a gene: 6. The germline gives CDR1 SEHNR, CDR2 FQNEAQ (reference sequence). CDR3 in amino acids: CASSLFLAGPSTDTQYF. CDR3 bases: TGTGCCAGCAGCTTATTCCTAGCGGGGCCTAGCACAGATACGCAGTATTTT.

This clone was detected a few times. The chain joins TRBV28 to TRBJ1-2; tentative D call: TRBD1 (6 bases). V lost 2 bases and J 8 bases, leaving 15 bases between the germline ends. The germline V gene encodes CDR1 MDHEN and CDR2 SYDVKM. The CDR3 contains 14 residues. The CDR3 loop reads CASSLPNRVYGYTF. DNA of the CDR3: TGTGCCAGCAGTTTACCCAACAGGGTCTACGGCTACACCTTC.

V gene TRBV18 combines with J gene TRBJ1-2, with 9 nucleotides matching TRBD1. Trimming at V came to 2 bases and at J to 5 bases, leaving 21 bases not matched to a gene. Germline CDR1 and CDR2: KGHSH and LQKENI. The length of the CDR3 is 20 residues. The CDR3 sequence is CASSPFKYRTGADNHYGYTF. The CDR3 coding sequence is TGTGCCAGCTCACCATTCAAGTACCGGACAGGGGCCGACAACCATTATGGCTACACCTTC. Looking up the rest from reference TRBV18 and TRBJ1-2 gives the full variable domain: NAGVMQNPRHLVRRRGQEARLRCSPMKGHSHVYWYRQLPEEGLKFMVYLQKENIIDESGMPKERFSAEFPKEGPSILRIQQVVRGDSAAYFCASSPFKYRTGADNHYGYTFGSGTRLTVV.

This chain uses TRBV5-1 with TRBJ1-1; D ambiguous. The V end was cut by 1 base, the J end by 9 bases, with 13 bases between. Germline CDR1 and CDR2: SGHRS and YFSETQ. The CDR3 contains 13 residues. In DNA form, the CDR3 reads TGCGCCAGCAGCTTGAGGCCCACGGGGAAAGCTTTCTTT. Its translation: CASSLRPTGKAFF.

This chain uses TRBV6-1 with TRBJ2-1, with 7 bases matching TRBD1. V gave up 1 base and J gave up 2 bases; unmatched junction bases: 5. Germline V CDR1 and CDR2: MNHNS, SASEGT. The CDR3 has 16 amino acids. The CDR3 DNA reads as TGTGCCAGCAGTGAAGAGGGGGCGGCTCCCTACAATGAGCAGTTCTTC. Its translation is CASSEEGAAPYNEQFF.

The V and J genes are TRBV4-1 and TRBJ2-7; D not certain. The CDR3 totals 13 residues. CDR1 MGHRA and CDR2 YSYEKL come from the germline V gene. The V end was cut by 2 bases, the J end by 7 bases, with 12 bases between. CDR3 sequence: CASSQLRKGEQYF. CDR3 DNA: TGCGCCAGCAGCCAACTGAGGAAAGGAGAGCAGTACTTC.

V and J are TRBV23-1 and TRBJ1-4; D not certain. TRBV23-1 is given ORF status, its function remaining uncertain. V shed 0 bases and J shed 4 bases, with 9 bases lying between them. CDR3 length: 15 amino acids. This CDR3 is CASSQSLSLNEKLFF. The CDR3 DNA reads as TGCGCCAGCAGTCAATCGCTTAGCCTTAATGAAAAACTGTTTTTT.

This clone has only a few counts. The CDR3 DNA follows: TGTGCCAGCAGCCGGGAGGGCAGAATGAACACTGAAGCTTTCTTT. Translating gives CASSREGRMNTEAFF. The chain employs TRBV27 and TRBJ1-1; no clear D gene. The CDR3 has 15 residues. Trimming left V 6 bases short and J 0 bases short, with 14 bases between. CDR1 MNHEY and CDR2 SMNVEV come from the germline V gene (reference sequence).

The chain is built from TRBV7-9 and TRBJ2-1, with D tentatively TRBD1 (5 bases). V lost 1 base and J lost 5, with 6 bases in between. The CDR3 totals 13 residues. Germline CDR1 is SEHNR and CDR2 is FQNEAQ (reference sequence). CDR3 in DNA: TGTGCCAGCAGCTTAGGCAGGGACAATGAGCAGTTCTTC. Its protein is CASSLGRDNEQFF.

The chain links TRBV6-5 to TRBJ2-3; tentative D call: TRBD1 (5 bases). Looked up from germline, CDR1 is MNHEY and CDR2 is SVGAGI. Trimming removed 2 bases from V and 2 bases from J, with 11 bases in between. The CDR3 contains 15 residues. CDR3 residues: CASSYVVGVTDTQYF. In nucleotides, the CDR3 is TGTGCCAGCAGTTACGTGGTAGGGGTCACAGATACGCAGTATTTT.

This clone was detected only a few times. This chain links TRBV6-5 with TRBJ1-2, with TRBD1 matching 10 bases. V was pared by 6 bases and J by 10 bases, with 14 bases of the junction left unmatched. CDR3 length equals 15 residues. Germline V gene data show CDR1 as MNHEY and CDR2 as SVGAGI. In nucleotides, the CDR3 is TGTGCCAGCAGAGGACGGACAGGGGGAAAAGGTGACTACACCTTC. Its protein product is CASRGRTGGKGDYTF.

The rearrangement uses TRBV7-6 and TRBJ1-4; TRBD1 aligns across 10 bases. Unmatched junction bases numbered 2, after V lost 2 bases and J lost 5 bases. CDR3 length: 15 residues. CDR1 and CDR2 (germline): SGHVS, FNYEAQ. The CDR3 sequence is CASSLRTGGNEKLFF. As DNA, the CDR3 is TGTGCCAGCAGCTTAAGGACAGGGGGAAATGAAAAACTGTTTTTT.

Comments on this clone: At one end the junction does not follow the germline gene, possibly because of a read error. The chain has TRBV27 and TRBJ1-1; no reliable D call. In germline, CDR1 is MNHEY, CDR2 SMNVEV (reference sequence). The CDR3 runs 11 residues. This chain's CDR3 is CASRINSEAFF. CDR3 nucleotide sequence: TGTGCCAGCAGGATTAACAGTGAAGCTTTCTTT.

This chain joins TRBV10-1 and TRBJ2-1; 14 nucleotides line up with TRBD2. CDR3 size: 15 residues. Germline lookup yields CDR1 WNHNN and CDR2 SYGVQD (reference sequence). Germline trimming cut 4 bases from V and 9 bases from J; bases unmatched to any gene: 5. The CDR3 DNA reads TGCGCCAGCAGTGGAGAAGGACTAGCGGGGGGTGAGCAGTTCTTC. Its protein is CASSGEGLAGGEQFF.

V gene TRBV28 combines with J gene TRBJ2-1; 12 nucleotides align to TRBD2. J gave up 4 bases and V 1 base, and 2 bases lay outside the gene matches. CDR1 and CDR2 from the germline V gene are MDHEN and SYDVKM. This CDR3 is built from 16 residues. The DNA of the CDR3 is TGTGCCAGCAGTTTATATCTAGCGGGGGGGTACAATGAGCAGTTCTTC. Its translation is CASSLYLAGGYNEQFF. The full variable domain, with the rest looked up from reference TRBV28 and TRBJ2-1, is DVKVTQSSRYLVKRTGEKVFLECVQDMDHENMFWYRQDPGLGLRLIYFSYDVKMKEKGDIPEGYSVSREKKERFSLILESASTNQTSMYLCASSLYLAGGYNEQFFGPGTRLTVL.

This rearrangement joins TRBV30 to TRBJ1-5; TRBD1 is a possible D gene (6 bases). CDR3 length: 13 amino acids. Trimming pared 3 bases from V and 5 bases from J, leaving 11 bases between. Germline V gene sequence: CDR1 GTSNPN, CDR2 SVGIG (reference sequence). The CDR3 DNA sequence: TGTGCCTGGAGGGGGGAGGGGGATCAGCCCCAGCATTTT. Its translation is CAWRGEGDQPQHF.

The chain is built from TRBV3-1 (or the pseudogene TRBV3-2) and TRBJ2-1; 7 positions agree with TRBD2. Trimming took 0 bases from V and 1 from J; bases not matched to a gene: 3. This CDR3 is built from 16 residues. CDR1 and CDR2 from the germline V gene are LGHDT and YNNKEL (reference sequence). The CDR3 coding sequence is TGTGCCAGCAGCCAAGATTGGCGGGGGTCCTACAATGAGCAGTTCTTC. Its translation is CASSQDWRGSYNEQFF.

The chain employs TRBV15 and TRBJ2-2, with D perhaps TRBD2 (5 bases). Germline CDR1 LNHNV, CDR2 YYDKDF (reference sequence). CDR3 length: 16 amino acids. The germline V and J ends were trimmed by 0 bases and 5 bases, with 13 bases remaining between them. CDR3 protein: CATSRDRDGPTGELFF. The CDR3 nucleotides read TGTGCCACCAGCAGAGATCGGGATGGCCCGACCGGGGAGCTGTTTTTT.

The rearrangement links TRBV19 to TRBJ1-5, with D possibly being TRBD1 (5 bases). The germline gives CDR1 LNHDA, CDR2 SQIVND (reference sequence). The V end lost 3 bases, the J end lost 2 bases, and 11 bases lay between the germline ends. The CDR3 contains 15 residues. CDR3 DNA sequence: TGTGCCAGTAGTATGGGGGGGAGCGGCAATCAGCCCCAGCATTTT. Its translation: CASSMGGSGNQPQHF.

The chain employs TRBV19 and TRBJ1-1; perhaps TRBD1 as D (5 bases). The V end lost 7 bases, the J end lost 1 base, and 16 bases lay between the germline ends. Germline CDR1 is LNHDA and CDR2 is SQIVND (reference sequence). The CDR3 runs to 15 residues. The CDR3 loop is CASTGWGRTNTEAFF. The CDR3, as DNA: TGTGCCAGTACCGGATGGGGCAGAACGAACACTGAAGCTTTCTTT.

V is TRBV12-5 and J is TRBJ2-5; 10 bases map to TRBD1. There are 14 residues in the CDR3. V trimming: 6 bases; J trimming: 5 bases; junction bases outside the gene matches: 6. Germline-derived CDR1 and CDR2 are LGHNT and FRNRAP. CDR3 sequence: CASGPGQGWETQYF. The CDR3 DNA is TGTGCTAGTGGACCGGGACAGGGGTGGGAGACCCAGTACTTC. Looking up the rest from reference TRBV12-5 and TRBJ2-5 gives the full variable domain: DARVTQTPRHKVTEMGQEVTMRCQPILGHNTVFWYRQTMMQGLELLAYFRNRAPLDDSGMPKDRFSAEMPDATLATLKIQPSEPRDSAVYFCASGPGQGWETQYFGPGTRLLVL.

The chain joins TRBV5-1 to TRBJ2-1; 12 bases line up with TRBD2. V trimming: 0 bases; J trimming: 5 bases; junction bases outside the gene matches: 6. Germline CDR1 and CDR2: SGHRS and YFSETQ. This CDR3 is 17 amino acids long. In DNA form, the CDR3 reads TGCGCCAGCAGCTTGGCTGTTTCTAGCGGGGGGGACAATGAGCAGTTCTTC. Translated: CASSLAVSSGGDNEQFF.